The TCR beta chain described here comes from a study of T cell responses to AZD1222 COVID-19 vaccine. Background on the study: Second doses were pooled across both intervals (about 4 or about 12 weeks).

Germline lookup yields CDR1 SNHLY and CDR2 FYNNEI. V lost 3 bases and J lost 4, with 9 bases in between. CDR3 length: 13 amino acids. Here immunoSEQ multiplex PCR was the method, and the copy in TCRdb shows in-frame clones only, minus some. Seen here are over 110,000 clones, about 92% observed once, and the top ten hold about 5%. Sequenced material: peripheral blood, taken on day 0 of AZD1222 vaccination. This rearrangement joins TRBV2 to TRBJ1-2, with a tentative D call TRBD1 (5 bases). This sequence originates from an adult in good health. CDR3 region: CASSDDSIYGYTF. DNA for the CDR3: TGTGCCAGCAGTGACGACAGTATCTATGGCTACACCTTC.